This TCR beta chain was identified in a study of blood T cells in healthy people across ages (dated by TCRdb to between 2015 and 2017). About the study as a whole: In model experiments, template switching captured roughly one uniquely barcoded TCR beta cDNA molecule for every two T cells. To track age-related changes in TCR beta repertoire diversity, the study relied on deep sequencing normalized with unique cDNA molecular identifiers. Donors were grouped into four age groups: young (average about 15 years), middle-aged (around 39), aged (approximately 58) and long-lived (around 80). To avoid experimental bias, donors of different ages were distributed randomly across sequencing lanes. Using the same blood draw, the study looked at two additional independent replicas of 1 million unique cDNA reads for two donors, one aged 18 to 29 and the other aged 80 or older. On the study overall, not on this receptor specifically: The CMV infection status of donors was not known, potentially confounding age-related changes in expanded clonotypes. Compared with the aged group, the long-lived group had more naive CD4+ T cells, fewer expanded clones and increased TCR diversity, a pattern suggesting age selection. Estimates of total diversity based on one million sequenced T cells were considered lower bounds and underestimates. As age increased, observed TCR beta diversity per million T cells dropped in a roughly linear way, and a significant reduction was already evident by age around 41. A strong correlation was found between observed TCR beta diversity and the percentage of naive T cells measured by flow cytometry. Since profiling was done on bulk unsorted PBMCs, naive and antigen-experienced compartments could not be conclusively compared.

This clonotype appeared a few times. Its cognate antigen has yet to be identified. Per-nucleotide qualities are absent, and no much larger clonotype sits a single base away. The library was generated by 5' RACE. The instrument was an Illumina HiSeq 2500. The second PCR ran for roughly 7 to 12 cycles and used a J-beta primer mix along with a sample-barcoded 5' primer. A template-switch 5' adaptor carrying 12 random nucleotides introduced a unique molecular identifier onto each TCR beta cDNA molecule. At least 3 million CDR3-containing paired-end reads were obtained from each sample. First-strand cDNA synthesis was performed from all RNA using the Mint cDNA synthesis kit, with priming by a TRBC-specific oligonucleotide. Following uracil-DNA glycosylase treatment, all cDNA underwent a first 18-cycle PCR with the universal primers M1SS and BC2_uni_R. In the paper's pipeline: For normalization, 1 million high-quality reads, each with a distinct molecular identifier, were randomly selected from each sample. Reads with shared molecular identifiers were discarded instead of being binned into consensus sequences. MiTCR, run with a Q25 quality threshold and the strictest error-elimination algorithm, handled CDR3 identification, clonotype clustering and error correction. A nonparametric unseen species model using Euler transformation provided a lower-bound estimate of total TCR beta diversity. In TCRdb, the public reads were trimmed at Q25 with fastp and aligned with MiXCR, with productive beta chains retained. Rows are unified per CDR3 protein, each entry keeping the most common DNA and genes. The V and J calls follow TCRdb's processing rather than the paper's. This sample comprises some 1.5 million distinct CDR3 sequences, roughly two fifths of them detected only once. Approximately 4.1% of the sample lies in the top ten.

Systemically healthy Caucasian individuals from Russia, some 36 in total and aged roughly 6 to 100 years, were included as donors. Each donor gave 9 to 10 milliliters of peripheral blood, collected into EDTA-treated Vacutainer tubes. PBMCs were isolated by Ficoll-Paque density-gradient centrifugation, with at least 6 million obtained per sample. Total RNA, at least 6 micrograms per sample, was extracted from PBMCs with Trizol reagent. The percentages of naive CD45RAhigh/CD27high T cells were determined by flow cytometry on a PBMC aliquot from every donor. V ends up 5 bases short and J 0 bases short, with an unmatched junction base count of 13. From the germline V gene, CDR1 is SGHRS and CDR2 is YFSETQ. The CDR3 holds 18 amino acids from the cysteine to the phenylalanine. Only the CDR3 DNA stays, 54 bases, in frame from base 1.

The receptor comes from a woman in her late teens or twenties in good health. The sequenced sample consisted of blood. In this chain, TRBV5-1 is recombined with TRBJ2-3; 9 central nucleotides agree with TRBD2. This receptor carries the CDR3 CASSPSGIVPISTDTQYF. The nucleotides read TGCGCCAGCAGTCCTAGCGGGATTGTACCCATCAGCACAGATACGCAGTATTTT.